The present entry profiles one T cell receptor beta chain with its context. This clonotype was recorded a few times. Its cognate antigen has yet to be identified. No much larger clone is present one base from it, and per-base qualities are unavailable. This specimen belongs to a study of CD8+CD57+ T cells in acquired aplastic anemia (dated by TCRdb to between 2017 and 2018). Background on the whole study: DNA extracted from sorted CD4+ and CD8+ cells had a mean of about 3.3 ug, with a range of about 0.19 to 27.4 ug. Mean read counts for healthy donor samples were 8.5 million to 10.8 million for CD4+ cells and about 12 million for CD8+ cells.

Profiling of TCR beta VDJ combinations and CDR3 sequences used genomic DNA as the template. TCR repertoire sequencing was run on an Illumina HiSeq 2000. Per the original workflow: Repertoire assessment relied on Simpson's diversity index, CDR3 size and DJ length profiles, and TRBV/TRBJ rearrangement plots. The most abundant DNA sequence in the deep sequencing data was taken as the immunodominant clone. CDR3 amino acid sequences were checked for sharing between subjects and were compared against published repertoires and the VDJdb database. TCRdb reran the public reads through fastp at Q25 and MiXCR, keeping productive beta chains. Here each entry gathers all rows of one CDR3 protein and keeps the most common genes and DNA. The V and J calls here are based on TCRdb, not the publication. Present in this sample are under 200,000 distinct CDR3 sequences, around 45% of which were seen just once. About 1.1% of the sample rests with the top ten.

Here is what the overall study found, with its caveats: Patients and healthy controls showed no significant difference in CD8+ Simpson's diversity (P=0.060). Some 30 CD8+ CDR3 sequences were shared between patients and controls but appeared highly expressed in patients and within their immunodominant clones.

In this study, sorted CD4+ and CD8+ T cells from the blood of healthy subjects and of severe aplastic anemia patients had their TCR repertoires deep-sequenced. Ficoll-Paque density gradient centrifugation was used to isolate peripheral blood mononuclear cells. Before DNA extraction, CD4+ and CD8+ T cells were sorted with FACS or magnetic beads. The source material was sorted CD4+, CD8+, or CD8+CD57+ T cells (not recorded which) from PBMCs. The sequence was collected from a human donor in good health.

The nucleotide sequence is given as TGTGCCAGCTCACCACCAAGATGGCAGATCCCTTACGAGCAGTACTTC. Its amino acids are CASSPPRWQIPYEQYF. The chain joins TRBV18 to TRBJ2-7, with the D gene not confidently named. A distance of 16 bases separates the germline ends of V and J, which lose 0 bases and 4 bases respectively. Taken from the germline V gene, the CDR1 and CDR2 loops are KGHSH and LQKENI. There are 16 amino acids in the CDR3, from cysteine to phenylalanine inclusive. Only the CDR3 DNA is retained, 48 bases long and in frame from the first base. Beyond the CDR3, the reference TRBV18 and TRBJ2-7 genes provide the residues; the full variable domain reads: NAGVMQNPRHLVRRRGQEARLRCSPMKGHSHVYWYRQLPEEGLKFMVYLQKENIIDESGMPKERFSAEFPKEGPSILRIQQVVRGDSAAYFCASSPPRWQIPYEQYFGPGTRLTVT.